This T cell receptor (beta chain) emerged from a study of cytomegalovirus exposure and HLA in healthy donors. Study-wide findings and caveats: A prior analysis recorded that most TCR beta V segments were productive about 87% or about 30% of the time. The study listed 150 to 200 cytomegalovirus-associated TCR beta chains. V- and J-gene trimming in TCR beta was tied to a missense DCLRE1C variant by an analysis performed later.

Turning to this clone: Its antigen is undetermined.

Germline V gene data show CDR1 as SGHRS and CDR2 as YFSETQ. The CDR3 has 15 residues. V lost 0 bases, J lost 3 bases, and 0 bases stayed unmatched. The PCR used 60 Vbeta and 13 Jbeta primers. The assay was immunoSEQ multiplex PCR, and TCRdb's table has in-frame clones only and misses some. There are 65,000 to 70,000 clones in the sample; approximately 90% occur only once, and 9% to 13% lies in the top ten. Sequencing was carried out using PBMCs. This chain joins TRBV5-1 and TRBJ2-1; 10 bases align to TRBD2. The source is a woman in her 30s in good health and CMV-seropositive. The CDR3 region has the DNA TGCGCCAGCAGCTTGGGACTAGCGGGCTACAATGAGCAGTTCTTC. Its translation is CASSLGLAGYNEQFF.